This T cell receptor beta chain came from a study of CD8 T cell repertoires and HIV-1 epitope variants. Study overall: Twenty-five autologous and known Gag and Nef epitope variant peptides each stimulated T cells separately. Epitopes were three Gag families plus Nef HW9 and YT9.

Using immunoSEQ multiplex PCR, the repertoire was profiled, and TCRdb retains in-frame clones only, with some absent. In the table there are approximately 5,000 clones, 65% to 70% of which are singletons. A word on this clone: Its antigen remains unidentified.

The V and J ends lost 4 bases and 7 bases, in that order; junction bases with no gene match: 6. Germline V gene data show CDR1 as MNHEY and CDR2 as SMNVEV (reference sequence). The CDR3 loop spans 13 amino acids. The sample comprised cultured CD8+ T cells derived from PBMCs. The chain links TRBV27 to TRBJ2-5; TRBD1 matches 7 bases. The sequence was collected from a male donor with HIV. For the CDR3, the DNA is TGTGCCAGCAGTTCGACTTGGACAGGGACCCAGTACTTC. It specifies CASSSTWTGTQYF.